This T cell receptor (beta chain) was profiled in a study of patients and donors after allogeneic stem cell transplantation. Via MiXCR, TCRdb re-called the RT-PCR reads, giving one row per CDR3 protein. The sample consists of roughly 230,000 distinct CDR3 sequences, around 14% of them appearing once. This clonotype came up many times. The CDR3 is 15 residues long. Germline V lookup: CDR1 LGHDT, CDR2 YNNKEL (reference sequence). Trimming took 4 bases from V and 2 from J, leaving 14 bases between them. This clonotype was sampled from a human donor who was either an allogeneic HSCT recipient or a stem cell or donor lymphocyte infusion donor (not recorded which). It is not recorded whose cells these are; they may come from a transplant donor. Input material: blood, either unsorted or a sorted T cell fraction (not recorded which). The J gene is TRBJ1-2, the V gene TRBV3-1; D possibly corresponds to TRBD1 (6 bases). The CDR3: CASSLGDTRNYGYTF. The CDR3, as DNA: TGTGCCAGCAGCCTAGGGGACACCAGGAACTATGGCTACACCTTC. Variable domain in full (rest from reference TRBV3-1 and TRBJ1-2): DTAVSQTPKYLVTQMGNDKSIKCEQNLGHDTMYWYKQDSKKFLKIMFSYNNKELIINETVPNRFSPKSPDKAHLNLHINSLELGDSAVYFCASSLGDTRNYGYTFGSGTRLTVV.